Presented here are 16 T cell receptor beta chains from one specimen sequenced in a study of human T cells and chemical hapten exposure. TCRdb re-analysed the RACE reads in MiXCR, keeping a single row per CDR3 protein. The repertoire has roughly 90,000 distinct CDR3 sequences, about a tenth of them found once; the top ten carry 0.8% to 1.2%. The time point here: patch test 3, about 24 weeks after DPC sensitization. Sample treatment: therapeutic diphenylcyclopropenone sensitization with weekly scalp DPC. The sample here was whole blood, taken in connection with sensitization to the hapten diphenylcyclopropenone (DPC). The origin of the receptors is a woman in her 30s with alopecia areata. Some clones in this sample may be carry-over from other donors' samples.

This clonotype was seen many times. The chain employs TRBV6-5 and TRBJ2-7; TRBD2 aligns across 8 bases. V was clipped by 9 bases and J by 2 bases; unmatched bases: 9. Germline values: CDR1 MNHEY, CDR2 SVGAGI. CDR3 length: 14 amino acids. The CDR3 protein is CASSRGGAPYEQYF. CDR3 bases: TGTGCCAGTTCCCGGGGGGGAGCCCCCTACGAGCAGTACTTC.

This clonotype was counted at least ten times. This chain uses TRBV20-1 with TRBJ1-1; D not certain. This CDR3 contains 12 residues. Germline V lookup: CDR1 DFQATT, CDR2 SNEGSKA (reference sequence). Between the trimmed V and J ends, which lost 4 bases and 0 bases, there was a span of 6 bases. The CDR3 nucleotides read TGCAGTGCTATCGTCCTGAACACTGAAGCTTTCTTT. Its protein is CSAIVLNTEAFF.

In its sample, this clonotype was seen many times. CDR3 sequence reads: CASRARTSEQETQYF. The CDR3 DNA reads as TGTGCCAGCAGAGCCCGGACTAGCGAACAAGAGACCCAGTACTTC. The chain has TRBV2 and TRBJ2-5; TRBD2 agrees at 9 bases. The CDR3 extends over 15 amino acids. Germline lookup yields CDR1 SNHLY and CDR2 FYNNEI. V was pared by 6 bases and J by 2 bases, with 7 bases of the junction left unmatched.

V and J are TRBV6-2 or TRBV6-3 and TRBJ2-7; D is unclear. Germline assignment: CDR1 MNHEY and CDR2 SVGEGT. This CDR3 has 12 amino acids. The V end was cut by 8 bases, the J end by 2 bases, with 10 bases between. CDR3 nucleotide sequence: TGTGCCAGCGGCCTCAATCCCTACGAGCAGTACTTC. Protein: CASGLNPYEQYF.

The rearrangement joins TRBV24-1 to TRBJ2-6; TRBD1 matches at 8 bases. V gave up 5 bases and J gave up 0 bases; unmatched junction bases: 5. CDR1 is KGHDR, CDR2 SFDVKD, per germline. This CDR3 comprises 17 residues. In DNA, the CDR3 is TGTGCCACCAGTGGGACAGGGAAAAACTCTGGGGCCAACGTCCTGACTTTC. Translating gives CATSGTGKNSGANVLTF.

At least ten counts were recorded for this clonotype. This chain connects TRBV28 to TRBJ1-4, with D unresolved. Between the trimmed V and J ends, which lost 6 bases and 3 bases, there was a span of 5 bases. Germline V gene data show CDR1 as MDHEN and CDR2 as SYDVKM. This CDR3 comprises 12 residues. CDR3 amino acids: CASRGPNEKLFF. In nucleotides, the CDR3 is TGTGCCAGCAGAGGGCCTAATGAAAAACTGTTTTTT.

Only a few counts were recorded for this clonotype. The chain uses TRBV10-3 and TRBJ1-5; no definite D call. Germline CDR1 and CDR2: ENHRY and SYGVKD. Trimming removed 3 bases at V and 1 base at J, with 7 bases between. The CDR3 is 14 amino acids. As DNA, the CDR3 is TGTGCCATCAGTGAATCTGACAGCAATCAGCCCCAGCATTTT. Amino acid sequence: CAISESDSNQPQHF.

This clonotype was seen a handful of times. The chain uses TRBV6-5 and TRBJ1-3; D is uncertain. Per the germline V gene, CDR1 is MNHEY and CDR2 is SVGAGI. The CDR3 consists of 13 residues. V lost 6 bases and J 4 bases, leaving 10 bases between the germline ends. Here the CDR3 DNA reads TGTGCCAGCAGAGTTACTCTGGGAAACACCATATATTTT. Translated, it gives CASRVTLGNTIYF.

The V call is TRBV29-1, the J call TRBJ1-1; D gene unclear. The V gene's germline CDR1 is SQVTM and CDR2 ANQGSEA. The ends were cut back, 2 bases at V and 1 base at J, with 8 bases in the middle. CDR3 length: 13 residues. The CDR3 spells CSVESSENTEAFF. The CDR3 DNA reads as TGCAGCGTTGAAAGTTCCGAGAACACTGAAGCTTTCTTT.

The V gene is TRBV10-3, the J gene TRBJ2-1, with 7 bases lining up with TRBD1. Germline V gene lookup returns CDR1 ENHRY and CDR2 SYGVKD. J gave up 4 bases and V 10 bases, and 7 bases lay outside the gene matches. The CDR3 covers 13 residues. The CDR3 nucleotides read TGTGCCACCACAGGGGTTGAATACAATGAGCAGTTCTTC. Encoded protein: CATTGVEYNEQFF.

This clonotype was observed many times. The chain uses TRBV6-6 and TRBJ2-7; 14 bases line up with TRBD2. The CDR3 loop spans 18 amino acids. The trim removed 0 bases at V and 4 bases at J, leaving 8 bases unmatched. CDR1 and CDR2 from the germline V gene are MNHNY and SVGAGI (reference sequence). The CDR3 reads CASSYSIAGTSGSYEQYF. Here the CDR3 DNA reads TGTGCCAGCAGTTACTCGATAGCCGGGACTAGCGGGAGTTACGAGCAGTACTTC.

This clonotype has ten or more counts. The chain is built from TRBV29-1 and TRBJ2-7, with D tentatively TRBD1 (5 bases). This CDR3 region has 11 residues. The ends were cut back, 7 bases at V and 7 bases at J, with 14 bases in the middle. Germline CDR1 reads SQVTM; CDR2 reads ANQGSEA. DNA of the CDR3: TGCAGCGCAAGGGGTGGGCTTGAGCAGTACTTC. Translating gives CSARGGLEQYF.

The chain is built from TRBV7-9 and TRBJ1-1; unclear D gene. V dropped 0 bases and J dropped 6 bases, with 5 bases sitting between them. The CDR3 extends over 12 amino acids. Germline V CDR1 and CDR2: SEHNR, FQNEAQ (reference sequence). The CDR3, as DNA: TGTGCCAGCAGCTTAGCGAGCTCTGAAGCTTTCTTT. It yields the protein CASSLASSEAFF.

The J gene is TRBJ2-7, the V gene TRBV11-2, with 8 nucleotides matching TRBD1. This CDR3 has 15 residues. V lost 3 bases and J lost 3; bases outside the gene matches: 7. Germline lookup yields CDR1 SGHAT and CDR2 FQNNGV. In DNA form, the CDR3 reads TGTGCCAGCAGCTTGCCGGACAGGGTAAACTACGAGCAGTACTTC. It yields the protein CASSLPDRVNYEQYF.

The sample holds many counts of this clonotype. The chain is built from TRBV6-5 and TRBJ2-6; D remains ambiguous. From germline, CDR1 is MNHEY and CDR2 SVGAGI. The V end lost 3 bases, the J end lost 3 bases, and 3 bases lay between the germline ends. The CDR3 covers 13 residues. CDR3 DNA: TGTGCCAGCAGTTATTATGGGGCCAACGTCCTGACTTTC. This gives the protein CASSYYGANVLTF.

The rearrangement uses TRBV2 and TRBJ2-2, with D maybe TRBD1 (6 bases). The CDR3 loop spans 14 amino acids. Deletions cut 4 bases from V and 4 bases from J, with 10 bases between. In germline, CDR1 is SNHLY, CDR2 FYNNEI. The CDR3 loop reads CASSVLGATGELFF. The CDR3 DNA reads as TGTGCCAGCAGTGTTCTGGGGGCCACCGGGGAGCTGTTTTTT.